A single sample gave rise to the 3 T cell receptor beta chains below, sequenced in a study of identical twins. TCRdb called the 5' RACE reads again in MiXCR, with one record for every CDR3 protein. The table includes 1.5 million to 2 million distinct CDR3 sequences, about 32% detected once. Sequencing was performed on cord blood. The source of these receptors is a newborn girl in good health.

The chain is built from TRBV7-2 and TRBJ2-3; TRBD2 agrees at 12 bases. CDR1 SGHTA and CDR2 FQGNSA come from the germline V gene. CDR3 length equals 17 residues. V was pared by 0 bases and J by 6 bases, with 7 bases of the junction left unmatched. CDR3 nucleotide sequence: TGTGCCAGCAGCTTAGCTCCTAGCGGGGGGGCCCCGGATACGCAGTATTTT. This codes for CASSLAPSGGAPDTQYF. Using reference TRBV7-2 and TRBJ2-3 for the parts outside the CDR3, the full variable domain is GAGVSQSPSNKVTEKGKDVELRCDPISGHTALYWYRQSLGQGLEFLIYFQGNSAPDKSGLPSDRFSAERTGGSVSTLTIQRTQQEDSAVYLCASSLAPSGGAPDTQYFGPGTRLTVL.

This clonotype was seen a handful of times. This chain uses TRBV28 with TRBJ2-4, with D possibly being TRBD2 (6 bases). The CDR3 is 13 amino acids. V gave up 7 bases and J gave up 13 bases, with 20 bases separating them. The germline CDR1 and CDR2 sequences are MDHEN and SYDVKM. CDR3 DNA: TGTGCCAGCATTTTCCCCGCGGGACTGGAGCAGTACTTC. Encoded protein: CASIFPAGLEQYF. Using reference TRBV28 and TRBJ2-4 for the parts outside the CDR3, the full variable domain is DVKVTQSSRYLVKRTGEKVFLECVQDMDHENMFWYRQDPGLGLRLIYFSYDVKMKEKGDIPEGYSVSREKKERFSLILESASTNQTSMYLCASIFPAGLEQYFGAGTRLSVL.

The CDR3 sequence is CASSSPAGRAYEQYF. The CDR3 region has the DNA TGTGCCAGCAGCTCACCTGCGGGCAGGGCCTACGAGCAGTACTTC. The chain employs TRBV7-9 and TRBJ2-7, with D perhaps being TRBD1 or TRBD2 (5 bases each). The V gene lost 4 bases and the J gene lost 2 bases, with 15 bases spanning the gap. The CDR3 contains 15 residues. Germline CDR1 reads SEHNR; CDR2 reads FQNEAQ (reference sequence).